What follows describes a single T cell receptor (beta chain). Its antigen is unknown. The sample comes from a study of blood T cells in healthy people across ages. Across the whole study: About one barcoded beta molecule per two T cells was the capture yield of template switching.

Each sample had at least 6 million PBMCs isolated. Broader study findings: There were more naive CD4+ cells and higher diversity in long-lived donors than in aged donors. Donor CMV status, an unknown factor, possibly confounded changes in expanded clonotypes.

Together with a sample-barcoded 5' primer, a J-beta primer mix was included in a second PCR lasting about 7 to 11 cycles. From the 5' RACE reads, TCRdb called clonotypes with MiXCR, one entry per CDR3 protein. This table has 1.5 million to 2 million distinct CDR3 sequences, roughly 52% appearing once. The germline CDR1 and CDR2 sequences are MGHDK and SYGVNS. V was pared by 1 base and J by 5 bases, with 16 bases between. The CDR3 totals 16 residues. The sequence was obtained from a woman in her thirties or forties in good health. The gene calls are TRBV25-1 and TRBJ2-3; no definite D call. Sequencing was performed on blood. As DNA, the CDR3 is TGTGCCAGCAGTGAATCGGGCCATCTCGGTTTAGATACGCAGTATTTT. Protein product: CASSESGHLGLDTQYF.